The clone carrying this T cell receptor beta chain was seen more than once but under ten times. This entry comes from a study of blood T cell repertoires in COVID-19. Study-wide context: From the United States, Italy and Spain came samples of acute and convalescent COVID-19. PBMCs, B-cell-depleted T cells, or T cells provided the cDNA or gDNA that made up the material.

The V gene end was trimmed by 2 bases and the J gene end by 6 bases; junction bases not matched to a gene: 11. The CDR3 length is 16 residues. The germline V gene has CDR1 MNHEY and CDR2 SVGAGI. In the original processing: Amplification of reference gene primers was used by the study to estimate nucleated cell counts. The table came from immunoSEQ multiplex PCR; TCRdb's copy has only in-frame clones and leaves some out. Clone size and the V and J calls come from that table; the DNA yielded D and trimming. The sample has more than 70,000 clones, around 90% seen once. V gene TRBV6-5 combines with J gene TRBJ1-1, with 8 bases aligning to TRBD1. The sample was peripheral blood. This clonotype was sampled from a woman older than 75 with acute or convalescent COVID-19. The CDR3 DNA sequence: TGTGCCAGCAGTTACCCCCTAACAGGGGGGGTTTCTGAAGCTTTCTTT. Protein product: CASSYPLTGGVSEAFF.